The rows below give T cell receptor beta chains drawn from one sample of a study of cytomegalovirus exposure and HLA in healthy donors. Profiling relied on immunoSEQ multiplex PCR, and the TCRdb table lists in-frame clones only, not all of them. This table has about 180,000 clones, 84% appearing once. The sequencing sample was made of PBMCs. These receptors all stem from a boy between 2 and 10 years old in good health and CMV-seronegative. The CDR3 runs from the conserved cysteine through the conserved F or W. D genes are given only for firm matches. Size is omitted from some rows. Given values are once, few, many or a class for expanded clones.

J gene	V gene	D gene	clone size	CDR3 protein	CDR3 DNA
TRBJ2-4	TRBV2	TRBD2	.	CASSEGGSGRAKNIQYF	TGTGCCAGCAGTGAAGGCGGGAGCGGGAGAGCCAAAAACATTCAGTACTTC
TRBJ2-1	TRBV7-9	TRBD2	.	CASSLPGGGYNEQFF	TGTGCCAGCAGCCTGCCGGGGGGAGGATACAATGAGCAGTTCTTC
TRBJ1-5	TRBV7-8	.	once	CASSSRQNRDISNQPQHF	TGTGCCAGCAGTTCGCGACAAAACCGGGACATCTCCAATCAGCCCCAGCATTTT
TRBJ1-1	TRBV5-6	TRBD1	.	CASSPLTGRSTEAFF	TGTGCCAGCAGCCCACTGACAGGGCGCAGCACTGAAGCTTTCTTT
TRBJ1-1	TRBV4-2	.	.	CASSQVGLRGNTEAFF	TGTGCCAGCAGCCAAGTAGGCCTCAGGGGGAACACTGAAGCTTTCTTT
TRBJ1-2	TRBV19	TRBD1	.	CASSSQDRESYGYTF	TGTGCCAGTAGTTCCCAGGACAGGGAGAGCTATGGCTACACCTTC
TRBJ2-7	TRBV5-8	.	.	CASSFGWAGTYEQYF	TGTGCCAGCAGCTTTGGGTGGGCAGGGACCTACGAGCAGTACTTC
TRBJ2-2	TRBV2	TRBD2	once	CASEGGEGTGELFF	TGTGCCAGCGAGGGCGGGGAGGGCACCGGGGAGCTGTTTTTT
TRBJ2-3	TRBV9	TRBD1	.	CASSQGQALGKSDTQYF	TGTGCCAGCAGCCAAGGACAGGCCCTCGGTAAATCGGATACGCAGTATTTT
TRBJ1-1	TRBV19	.	.	CASSLGPSKGAEAFF	TGTGCCAGTAGTCTAGGACCGTCAAAGGGGGCTGAAGCTTTCTTT
TRBJ1-5	TRBV6-1	.	.	CASHWGPQPQHF	TGTGCCAGTCACTGGGGGCCTCAGCCCCAGCATTTT
TRBJ2-5	TRBV12-5	.	.	CASGFQDRVETQYF	TGTGCTAGTGGTTTCCAAGACAGAGTAGAGACCCAGTACTTC
TRBJ2-3	TRBV4-1	.	.	CASSLTYAGTDTQYF	TGCGCCAGCAGCCTAACCTACGCGGGCACAGATACGCAGTATTTT
TRBJ2-7	TRBV27	.	.	CASSYTGILYEQYF	TGTGCCAGCAGTTATACAGGGATCCTCTACGAGCAGTACTTC
TRBJ1-1	TRBV21-1	.	.	CASTGENTEAFF	TGTGCCAGTACAGGGGAGAACACTGAAGCTTTCTTT
TRBJ2-2	TRBV11-2	.	.	CASSSTGELFF	TGTGCCAGCAGCTCTACCGGGGAGCTGTTTTTT
TRBJ2-1	TRBV9	.	.	CASSVDGSAYNEQFF	TGTGCCAGCAGCGTAGACGGGAGTGCCTACAATGAGCAGTTCTTC
TRBJ1-2	TRBV28	.	.	CASSLQPETVGGYTF	TGTGCCAGCAGTTTACAGCCGGAGACGGTTGGCGGCTACACCTTC
TRBJ2-7	TRBV18	.	.	CASSRPSSYEQYF	TGTGCCAGCTCACGACCTAGCTCCTACGAGCAGTACTTC
TRBJ2-3	TRBV29-1	.	.	CSAQGRPTQYF	TGCAGCGCCCAGGGGCGTCCTACGCAGTATTTT
TRBJ1-4	TRBV18	TRBD1	.	CASSPQGAKTTNEKLFF	TGTGCCAGCTCACCCCAGGGGGCGAAAACAACTAATGAAAAACTGTTTTTT
TRBJ1-6	TRBV10-2	TRBD1	once	CASSSKDRGLAPLHF	TGCGCCAGCAGTTCCAAGGACAGGGGGCTCGCACCCCTCCACTTT
TRBJ2-7	TRBV7-8	.	.	CASSLRLYSTYEQYF	TGTGCCAGCAGCTTAAGGTTGTACAGTACCTACGAGCAGTACTTC
TRBJ1-4	TRBV19	.	once	CASSIATNEKLFF	TGTGCCAGTAGTATCGCAACTAATGAAAAACTGTTTTTT
TRBJ2-7	TRBV5-1	.	.	CASSPLGGTVSEQYF	TGCGCCAGCAGCCCCCTAGGAGGGACCGTTTCCGAGCAGTACTTC
TRBJ1-1	TRBV11-1	.	once	CASSFGDTNTEAFF	TGTGCCAGCAGCTTCGGGGACACGAACACTGAAGCTTTCTTT
TRBJ1-5	TRBV27	.	.	CASRNHREGWDSNQPQHF	TGTGCCAGCAGAAATCATAGGGAGGGCTGGGATAGCAATCAGCCCCAGCATTTT
TRBJ2-2	TRBV10-3	.	.	CAISVGAGELFF	TGTGCCATCAGTGTCGGGGCCGGGGAGCTGTTTTTT
TRBJ2-7	TRBV2	TRBD2	.	CASETGTSDNEQYF	TGTGCCAGCGAAACCGGGACTAGCGATAACGAGCAGTACTTC
TRBJ2-2	TRBV27	TRBD2	.	CASRTAGRVSGELFF	TGTGCCAGCAGGACCGCCGGGAGGGTTTCTGGGGAGCTGTTTTTT
TRBJ2-7	TRBV28	.	once	CASSAVRDYEQYF	TGTGCCAGCAGTGCCGTGCGGGACTACGAGCAGTACTTC
TRBJ2-7	TRBV4-1	TRBD1	.	CASSQESWGQGSYEQYF	TGCGCCAGCAGCCAGGAATCCTGGGGACAGGGGTCCTACGAGCAGTACTTC
TRBJ2-5	TRBV12-1	.	.	CASSVGLAGAETQYF	TGTGCCAGCAGCGTTGGACTAGCGGGAGCAGAGACCCAGTACTTC
TRBJ2-4	TRBV2	TRBD2	once	CASSGPLADSAKNIQYF	TGTGCCAGCAGTGGTCCACTAGCGGATTCAGCCAAAAACATTCAGTACTTC
TRBJ1-5	TRBV10-2	.	few	CASGGYSNQPQHF	TGCGCCAGCGGAGGATATAGCAATCAGCCCCAGCATTTT
TRBJ1-1	TRBV29-1	.	.	CSVAAVRNTEAFF	TGCAGCGTTGCGGCGGTTAGGAACACTGAAGCTTTCTTT
TRBJ2-5	TRBV29-1	.	.	CSVERGRETQYF	TGCAGCGTTGAAAGGGGCAGAGAGACCCAGTACTTC
TRBJ2-7	TRBV29-1	TRBD1	.	CSAFGSTGGAEAYEQYF	TGCAGCGCATTTGGAAGTACAGGGGGCGCGGAAGCATACGAGCAGTACTTC
TRBJ1-5	TRBV7-2	TRBD1	.	CASSLTRSGGNQPQHF	TGTGCCAGCAGCTTAACGAGGTCAGGGGGAAATCAGCCCCAGCATTTT
TRBJ2-1	TRBV5-4	.	.	CASSGEDSYSYNEQFF	TGTGCCAGCAGCGGCGAGGACAGTTACTCCTACAATGAGCAGTTCTTC
TRBJ2-1	TRBV7-2	.	.	CASNIAELYNEQFF	TGTGCCAGTAATATAGCGGAACTGTACAATGAGCAGTTCTTC
TRBJ1-5	TRBV19	TRBD1	.	CASSKGQGYYSNQPQHF	TGTGCCAGTAGTAAGGGACAGGGATACTATAGCAATCAGCCCCAGCATTTT
TRBJ1-6	TRBV5-1	TRBD1	.	CASSPGQGALNSPLHF	TGCGCCAGCAGCCCGGGACAGGGGGCCCTAAATTCACCCCTCCACTTT
TRBJ2-7	TRBV7-6	.	.	CASRMNIDSYEQYF	TGTGCCAGCAGGATGAACATCGACTCCTACGAGCAGTACTTC
TRBJ2-3	TRBV11-2	TRBD2	.	CASSLRGGASTDTQYF	TGTGCCAGCAGCCTACGGGGGGGCGCGAGCACAGATACGCAGTATTTT
TRBJ1-3	TRBV11-3	TRBD1	.	CASSSGTAGDTIYF	TGTGCCAGCAGCAGCGGGACAGCGGGGGACACCATATATTTT
TRBJ2-7	TRBV28	.	.	CASSSPGLSYEQYF	TGTGCCAGCAGTTCTCCGGGACTTTCCTACGAGCAGTACTTC
TRBJ2-3	TRBV5-1	TRBD1	.	CASSLATGPHTQYF	TGCGCCAGCAGCTTGGCGACAGGGCCACATACGCAGTATTTT
TRBJ2-1	TRBV27	TRBD2	.	CASSSLAGEVNEQFF	TGTGCCAGCAGTTCACTAGCGGGAGAAGTAAATGAGCAGTTCTTC
TRBJ2-1	TRBV4-1	TRBD2	few	CASSQGGGSSYNEQFF	TGCGCCAGCAGCCAAGGAGGCGGGAGCTCCTACAATGAGCAGTTCTTC